A single T cell receptor beta chain is shown here with its context. Clones were sequenced by immunoSEQ multiplex PCR, and TCRdb holds only the in-frame ones, with some missing. The sample yields tens of thousands of clones, 92% seen once. With 5 bases removed from V and 3 bases from J, the gap between germline ends came to 14 bases. The CDR3 totals 14 residues. Germline V gives CDR1 SGHVS, CDR2 FNYEAQ. This specimen comes from a study of T cell changes during pregnancy in multiple sclerosis. The sequence came from a female donor with multiple sclerosis, enrolled in a pregnancy study. V usage is TRBV7-6 and J usage is TRBJ2-7; D may be TRBD1 (6 bases). Source: peripheral blood, taken before pregnancy. CDR3 DNA sequence: TGTGCCAGCAGCACTCAACAGGGTGGCTACGAGCAGTACTTC. It translates to CASSTQQGGYEQYF.